This T cell receptor beta chain appears in the sequencing data of a study of T cells in localized non-small cell lung cancer. The germline V gene has CDR1 SQVTM and CDR2 ANQGSEA. The CDR3 totals 12 residues. Trimming cost V 3 bases and J 8 bases, with 13 bases left between them. Study outcomes and limitations: A single tumor region was sequenced, leaving heterogeneity possible. Uninvolved neighboring lung showed the greatest T cell clonality, exceeding tumor. Greater blood T cell density accompanied longer overall survival.

The data were produced by immunoSEQ multiplex PCR, yet TCRdb's version contains in-frame clones alone and is incomplete. The sample has over 50,000 clones, around 90% seen once. On this clone itself: Its specificity is unknown.

This clonotype originated in a woman between 35 and 75 years old with stage I lung adenocarcinoma. V is TRBV29-1 and J is TRBJ1-2, with D unresolved. The sequencing used peripheral blood, collected before any cancer treatment. This chain's CDR3 is CSVDFDRLGYTF. The CDR3 nucleotides are TGCAGCGTTGATTTTGACCGCTTGGGCTACACCTTC.